Here is one T cell receptor (beta chain) with its context. Its antigen is still unknown. Per-base qualities were not stored, and no clone one base away is much larger. A single peripheral blood draw of approximately 100 mL on average was collected from each donor into heparinised tubes. A BD FACSAria II and a panel including CD45RO, CCR7, CD25, CD127, CD95 and CD27 were used to sort naive, central memory, regulatory and stem cell-like memory CD4+ T cells. Every sorted population had a purity above 95%. PBMCs were isolated right away by Lymphoprep density gradient centrifugation and were stained directly, without culture. Samples were stained and sorted in pairs, with one healthy donor and one patient per experiment, so that batch effects were minimized. The CDR3 holds 14 amino acids from the cysteine to the phenylalanine. CDR3 DNA only is kept here, 42 bases in frame from base 1. From a lookup of the germline V gene, CDR1 and CDR2 are SGHTA and FQGNSA. The trim is 3 bases for V and 2 bases for J, with a gap of 8 bases between the germline ends.

The entire amount of isolated RNA was reverse transcribed using the High Capacity cDNA Reverse Transcription Kit, so the sequenced TCRB transcripts were expressed ones. Deep immunoSEQ sequencing was performed on naive, central memory and regulatory T cell samples, with an average of around 3.4 million total reads per sample. After sorted cells were lysed in RLT buffer, RNA was extracted with DNase-treated RNeasy Micro or Mini kits, with the choice depending on cell number. Each cell subset was processed on its own to prevent cross-contamination, while patient and healthy donor samples were processed together. The immunoSEQ multiplex PCR was used to amplify TCRB sequences from cDNA, yielding 87-bp fragments that span the CDR3 region. Sequencing of the amplicons was done on the Illumina HiSeq platform. Regarding the original processing steps: PCR bias was corrected computationally using synthetic template baselines, and reads within Hamming distance 2 were collapsed, with unmergeable singletons discarded. By aligning reads against IMGT, V, D and J genes, CDR3 length, and insertions or deletions at six rearrangement sites were assigned. Within each subset, clonotype counts were normalized to sorted cell number, and only after that were true diversity and Gini coefficients computed with the tcR R package. The overlap coefficient, calculated on TCRB nucleotide sequences, was used to measure repertoire sharing. Out-of-frame TCRB sequences from naive cells were analyzed to stand in for the pre-selection repertoire. In TCRdb, the immuneACCESS table is reduced to in-frame sequences with V and J assigned. These tables do not hold every clone; where another copy was compared, an unresolved V gene accounts for under half, and the others remain unexplained. D and trimming come from the DNA, and the V and J calls and clone size come from that table. This sample comprises about 160,000 clones, 63% of them detected only once. The ten largest clones take up approximately 0.09% of the sample.

The record originates from a study of beta chain features in type 1 diabetes (dated by TCRdb to between 2018 and 2020). The study in broad terms: Mean age, gender distribution, total cell number and subset yield did not differ between patients and healthy donors. Whereas all 30 or so donors provided naive and central memory subsets, regulatory and stem cell-like memory subsets were isolated from just 8 patients and about 8 healthy donors. A total of roughly 100 million sorted cells were examined across all samples, and RNA yield correlated strongly with the number of cells per subset. The study compared TCRB repertoires of sorted circulating CD4+ T cell subsets between recently diagnosed type 1 diabetes patients and matched healthy donors. Study-wide findings and limitations: PCR might favor shorter templates, but patient and control samples were amplified and corrected together, so any skew would affect both groups equally. At VDJ recombination sites, patients with type 1 diabetes made fewer insertions and deleted more nucleotides, a pattern implying thymic rearrangement abnormalities. HLA sub-analyses involved small numbers of individuals, so any influence of HLA type on TCRB rearrangement remained unresolved. Because cDNA was sequenced instead of genomic DNA, activated cells with high expression could be over-represented, although the groups did not differ in activation or CD3 levels. The naive, central memory and regulatory TCRB repertoires appeared to resemble one another more closely among patients than among healthy donors. A moderate but significant shortening of TCRB CDR3 length was observed in type 1 diabetes patients in all four CD4+ subsets.

This chain is built from TRBV7-2 and TRBJ1-5, with TRBD1 perhaps the D gene, on 5 matching bases. This receptor was taken from a man aged 25-40 years with type 1 diabetes. Source material: naive CD4+ T cells from blood. The sample's cell subset or site label, decoded: true naive CD4+ T cells. CDR3 loop: CASSLGQRNQPQHF. The nucleotides are TGTGCCAGCAGCTTGGGGCAGCGCAATCAGCCCCAGCATTTT.